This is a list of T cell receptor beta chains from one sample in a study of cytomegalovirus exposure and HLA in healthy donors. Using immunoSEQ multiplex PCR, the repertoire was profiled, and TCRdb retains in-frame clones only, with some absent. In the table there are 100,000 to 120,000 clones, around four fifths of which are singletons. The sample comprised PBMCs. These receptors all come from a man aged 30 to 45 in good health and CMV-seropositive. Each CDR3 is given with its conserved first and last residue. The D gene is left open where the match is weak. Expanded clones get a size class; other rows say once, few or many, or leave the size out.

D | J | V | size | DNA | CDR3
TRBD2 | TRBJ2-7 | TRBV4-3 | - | TGCGCCAGCAGCCAAGATGTGGGGGGGGAGTTCCACGAGCAGTACTTC | CASSQDVGGEFHEQYF
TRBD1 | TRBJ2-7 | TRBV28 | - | TGTGCCAGCAGTATGCGGACAGGCGAGCAGTACTTC | CASSMRTGEQYF
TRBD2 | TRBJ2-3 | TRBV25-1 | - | TGTGCCAGCAGTAACGCTAGCGGGGGGGCAACAGATACGCAGTATTTT | CASSNASGGATDTQYF
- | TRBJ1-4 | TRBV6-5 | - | TGTGCCAGCAAGAGGGCGCCAGCGGTCGAAAAACTGTTTTTT | CASKRAPAVEKLFF
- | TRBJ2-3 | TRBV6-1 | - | TGTGCCAGCAGTGAAGCAGTGCGGGTGCTCTCCACAGATACGCAGTATTTT | CASSEAVRVLSTDTQYF
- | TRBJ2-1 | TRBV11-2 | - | TGTGCCAGCAGCCGGATGGCTAGCCGATACAATGAGCAGTTCTTC | CASSRMASRYNEQFF
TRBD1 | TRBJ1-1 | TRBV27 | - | TGTGCCAGCAGTTTGGGTTATGGTTCGGGACAGGGGGCGACTGAAGCTTTCTTT | CASSLGYGSGQGATEAFF
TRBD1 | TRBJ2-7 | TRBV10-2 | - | TGCGCCAGCACTGGGACAGCCTACGAGCAGTACTTC | CASTGTAYEQYF
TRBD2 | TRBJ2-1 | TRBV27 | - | TGTGCCAGCAGTACCTCGATAGCGGGGGAAAACAATGAGCAGTTCTTC | CASSTSIAGENNEQFF
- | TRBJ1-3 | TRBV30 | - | TGTGCCTGGCCCCCGTACTCTGGAAACACCATATATTTT | CAWPPYSGNTIYF
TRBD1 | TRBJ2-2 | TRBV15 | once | TGTGCCACCAGCAGAGATCGTGGACAGGGGAACACCGGGGAGCTGTTTTTT | CATSRDRGQGNTGELFF
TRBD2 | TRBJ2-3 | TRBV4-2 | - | TGTGCCAGCAGCCAAGGTCTAGCGGAAACAGATACGCAGTATTTT | CASSQGLAETDTQYF
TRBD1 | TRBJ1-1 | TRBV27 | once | TGTGCCAGCAGCAACCGGGACAGGGCAAAATACACTGAAGCTTTCTTT | CASSNRDRAKYTEAFF
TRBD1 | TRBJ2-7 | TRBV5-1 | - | TGCGCCAGCAGCCCCGGGACAGGGGAATACGAGCAGTACTTC | CASSPGTGEYEQYF
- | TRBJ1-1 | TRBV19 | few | TGTGCCAGGCATAGTCAGGGTAACACTGAAGCTTTCTTT | CARHSQGNTEAFF
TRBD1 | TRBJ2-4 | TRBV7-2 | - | TGTGCCAGCAGTAAGGACAGGGGGGGTATTCAGTACTTC | CASSKDRGGIQYF
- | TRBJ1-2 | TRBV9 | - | TGTGCCAGCAGCGTGGAGGGTGCCAGTAACTATGGCTACACCTTC | CASSVEGASNYGYTF
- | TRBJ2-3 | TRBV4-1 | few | TGCGCCAGCAGCCTCGGACTTCACACAGATACGCAGTATTTT | CASSLGLHTDTQYF
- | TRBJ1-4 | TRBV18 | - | TGTGCCAGCTCAGATGAAGGGGCAACTAATGAAAAACTGTTTTTT | CASSDEGATNEKLFF
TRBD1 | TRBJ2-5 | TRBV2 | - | TGTGCCAGCGCCATACAGGGGCAAGAGACCCAGTACTTC | CASAIQGQETQYF
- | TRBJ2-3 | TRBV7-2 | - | TGTGCCAGCAGCCCAAACTGGGATACGCAGTATTTT | CASSPNWDTQYF
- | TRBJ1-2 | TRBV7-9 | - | TGTGCCAGCAGCTTAGGACAGGAAGAATATGGCTACACCTTC | CASSLGQEEYGYTF
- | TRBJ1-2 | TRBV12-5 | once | TGTGCTAGTGGTTTCGGGGTTGAGGGTATTATGGGCTACACCTTC | CASGFGVEGIMGYTF
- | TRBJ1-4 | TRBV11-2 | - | TGTGCCAGCAGCTTAGGGGGGGGTGAAAAACTGTTTTTT | CASSLGGGEKLFF
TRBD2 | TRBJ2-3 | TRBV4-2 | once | TGTGCCAGCAGCCGGGGGACTAGCGGGATTACAGATACGCAGTATTTT | CASSRGTSGITDTQYF
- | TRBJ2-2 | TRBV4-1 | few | TGCGCCAGCAGCCAAGATTCAGGGCTTCTAGCCGGGGAGCTGTTTTTT | CASSQDSGLLAGELFF
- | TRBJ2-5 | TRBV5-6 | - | TGTGCCAGCAGCTTGGATCGGGAGACCCAGTACTTC | CASSLDRETQYF
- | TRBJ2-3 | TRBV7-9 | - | TGTGCCAGCAGCGGTAGGGACTTACGCACAGATACGCAGTATTTT | CASSGRDLRTDTQYF
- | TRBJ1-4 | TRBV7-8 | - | TGTGCCAGCAGCTTTAGTCCGGAAGGAGATAAGGAAAAACTGTTTTTT | CASSFSPEGDKEKLFF
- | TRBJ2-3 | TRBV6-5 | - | TGTGCCAGCAGTTACTCTGGGACTTCTACGCAGTATTTT | CASSYSGTSTQYF
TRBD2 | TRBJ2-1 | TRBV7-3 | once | TGTGCCAGCAGCCCCCGGGCGGGGGGCCCGCCCGAGCAGTTCTTC | CASSPRAGGPPEQFF
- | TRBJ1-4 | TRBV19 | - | TGTGCCAGTAGAGGGGTAACTAATGAAAAACTGTTTTTT | CASRGVTNEKLFF
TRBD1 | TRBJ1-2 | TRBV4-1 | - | TGCGCCAGCAGCCAAGACGGGACAGACGTAGCTAACTATGGCTACACCTTC | CASSQDGTDVANYGYTF
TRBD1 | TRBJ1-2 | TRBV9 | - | TGTGCCAGCAGCGCTACCACAGGGGGGGACTATGGCTACACCTTC | CASSATTGGDYGYTF
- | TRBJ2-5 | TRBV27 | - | TGTGCCAGCAGTTTATCTAACCAAGAGACCCAGTACTTC | CASSLSNQETQYF
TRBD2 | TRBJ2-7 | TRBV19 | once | TGTGCCAGTATGTCAGCGGGGGGCCGCGAGCAGTACTTC | CASMSAGGREQYF
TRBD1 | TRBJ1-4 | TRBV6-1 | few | TGTGCCAGCAGTTTCGCCGGGACAGTAAATGAAAAACTGTTTTTT | CASSFAGTVNEKLFF
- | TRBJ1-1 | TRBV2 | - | TGTGCCAGCAGCTCCGGGAGAGAGGCTGAAGCTTTCTTT | CASSSGREAEAFF
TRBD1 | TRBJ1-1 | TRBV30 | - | TGTGCCTGTGACACAGGGGGTACTGAAGCTTTCTTT | CACDTGGTEAFF